This T cell receptor (beta chain) was sequenced during a study of blood T cell repertoires in COVID-19. Study-wide background: Samples taken during acute and convalescent COVID-19 were collected in the United States, Italy and Spain. From T cells, B-cell-depleted T cells, or PBMCs came the material, which was cDNA or gDNA.

Authors' processing steps: Using reference gene primer amplification, nucleated cell counts were estimated. Clones were sequenced by immunoSEQ multiplex PCR, and TCRdb holds only the in-frame ones, with some missing. V and J calls and clone size are as listed in that table; D and trimming were resolved from the DNA. This table holds over 350,000 clones, about nine tenths found once. The CDR3 extends over 14 amino acids. The trim removed 3 bases at V and 8 bases at J, leaving 6 bases unmatched. In germline, CDR1 is SEHNR, CDR2 FQNEAQ (reference sequence). This rearrangement joins TRBV7-9 to TRBJ1-4; 7 positions match TRBD1. The TCR sequence derives from a woman aged 25 to 39 with active or convalescent COVID-19. Sequenced input: peripheral blood. The CDR3 nucleotides are TGTGCCAGCAGCTTGACAGGGACGGGGGAAAAACTGTTTTTT. Amino acids: CASSLTGTGEKLFF.